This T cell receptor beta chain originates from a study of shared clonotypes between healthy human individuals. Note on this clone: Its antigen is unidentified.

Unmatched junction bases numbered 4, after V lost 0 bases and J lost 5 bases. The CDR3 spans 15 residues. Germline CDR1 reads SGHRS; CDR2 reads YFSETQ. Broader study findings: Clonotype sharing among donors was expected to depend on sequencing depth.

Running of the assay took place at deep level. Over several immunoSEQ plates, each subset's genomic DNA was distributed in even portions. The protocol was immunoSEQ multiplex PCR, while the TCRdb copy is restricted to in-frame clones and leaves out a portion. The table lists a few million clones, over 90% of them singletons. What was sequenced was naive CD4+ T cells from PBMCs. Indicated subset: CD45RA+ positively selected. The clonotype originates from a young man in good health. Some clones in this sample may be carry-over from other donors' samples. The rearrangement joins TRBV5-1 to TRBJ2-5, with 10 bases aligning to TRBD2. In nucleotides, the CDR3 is TGCGCCAGCAGCTTGGCTAGCGGGAGAGTCGAGACCCAGTACTTC. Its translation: CASSLASGRVETQYF. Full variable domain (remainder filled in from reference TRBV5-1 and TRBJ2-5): KAGVTQTPRYLIKTRGQQVTLSCSPISGHRSVSWYQQTPGQGLQFLFEYFSETQRNKGNFPGRFSGRQFSNSRSEMNVSTLELGDSALYLCASSLASGRVETQYFGPGTRLLVL.